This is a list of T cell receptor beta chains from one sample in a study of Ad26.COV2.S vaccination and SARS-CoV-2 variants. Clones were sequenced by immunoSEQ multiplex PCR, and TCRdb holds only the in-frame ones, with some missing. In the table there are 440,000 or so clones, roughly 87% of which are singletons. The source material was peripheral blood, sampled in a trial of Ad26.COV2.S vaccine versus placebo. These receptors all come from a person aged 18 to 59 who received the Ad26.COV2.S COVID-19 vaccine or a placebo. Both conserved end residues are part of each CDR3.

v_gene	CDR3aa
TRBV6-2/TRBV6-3	CASSWAPRQDYRTDTQYF
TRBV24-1	CATSDFSGAGNTGELFF
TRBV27	CASSNNRRRYF
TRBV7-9	CASSKGLAGGSSYNEQFF
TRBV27	CASSLMWELTDTQYF
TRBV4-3	CASSRVAGAHNEQFF
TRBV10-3	CAISIRGLNSPLHF
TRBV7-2	CASSFPDPSALQYF
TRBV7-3	CASSLTPGAHGYTF
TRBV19	CASRTLAGGGWDEQFF
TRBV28	CASSLGTGHTDTQYF
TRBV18	CASSPKNPEAFF
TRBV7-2	CASSLAAGGTGELFF
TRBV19	CASSVDTEAFF
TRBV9	CASSPPRGSNWFPKNIQYF
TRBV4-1	CASSLAGRDTYEQYF
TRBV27	CASNGPGQGLNEQYF
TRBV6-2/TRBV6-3	CASSYSLWSSTDTQYF
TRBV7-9	CASSLGELAGRNEQFF
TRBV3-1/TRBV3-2	CASSLEVGQFQETQYF
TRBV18	CASSSTQNTEAFF
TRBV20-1	CSASPSGGTDTQYF
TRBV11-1	CASSLYQETQYF
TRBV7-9	CASSLEVGQGNTGELFF
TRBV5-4	CASSRDGNYGYTF
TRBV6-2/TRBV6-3	CASSYYSGTGGPLYQPQHF
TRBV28	CASRQTGTEYSNQPQHF
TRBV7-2	CASSLGAGLTDTQYF
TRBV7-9	CASSLVGLVYEQYF
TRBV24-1	CATSAKLGGRGLDYGYTF
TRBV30	CAWAGGPTSGNTIYF
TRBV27	CASSFTGGAGLGELFF
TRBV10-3	CAISIGSGSSYEQYF
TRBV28	CASSSRGFGQPQHF
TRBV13	CASSLGAAQTQYF
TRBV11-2	CASSKGGTAQETQYF
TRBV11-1	CASSTRLVGEQYF
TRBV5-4	CASSFGGYNEQFF
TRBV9	CASSVGTAKGNTIYF
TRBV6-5	CASSTRAHRLDTQYF
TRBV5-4	CASSLLRFSGPSYNEQFF
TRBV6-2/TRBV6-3	CASSYQSREREQFF
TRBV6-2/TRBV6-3	CASSPSGRAFGNEQFF
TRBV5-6	CASSLMSEQFF
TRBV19	CASSPRRTGSYEQYF
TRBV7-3	CASSLVAANTGELFF
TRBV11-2	CASSLSAGTRAFF
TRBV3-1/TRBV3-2	CASSQGYPSANTGELFF
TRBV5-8	CASSREKDRDRGSPYNEQFF
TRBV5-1	CASSLGSGRETGELFF
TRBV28	CASNPFELGTDTQYF
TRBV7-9	CASSLVQGERAEAFF
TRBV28	CASIPLRDSYTDTQYF